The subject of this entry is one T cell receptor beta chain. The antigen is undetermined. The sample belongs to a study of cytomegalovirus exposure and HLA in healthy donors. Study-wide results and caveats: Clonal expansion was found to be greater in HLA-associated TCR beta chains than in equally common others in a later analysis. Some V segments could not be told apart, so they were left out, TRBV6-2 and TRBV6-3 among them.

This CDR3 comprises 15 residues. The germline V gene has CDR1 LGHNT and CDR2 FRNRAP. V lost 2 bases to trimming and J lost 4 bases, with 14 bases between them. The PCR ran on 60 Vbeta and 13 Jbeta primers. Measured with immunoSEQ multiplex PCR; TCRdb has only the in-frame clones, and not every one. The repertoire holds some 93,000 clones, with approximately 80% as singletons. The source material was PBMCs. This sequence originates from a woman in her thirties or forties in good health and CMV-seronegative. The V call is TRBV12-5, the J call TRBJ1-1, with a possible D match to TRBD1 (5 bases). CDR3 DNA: TGTGCTAGTGGTTTGACCGGGACTGGCAGCACTGAAGCTTTCTTT. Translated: CASGLTGTGSTEAFF.